This T cell receptor (beta chain) was identified in a study of cytomegalovirus exposure and HLA in healthy donors. A remark on this clone: Its cognate antigen is unknown.

The V gene's germline CDR1 is SGHVS and CDR2 FNYEAQ. The junction had 5 bases not matched to a gene; V was cut back by 0 bases and J by 5 bases. The CDR3 extends over 16 amino acids. Vbeta (60) and Jbeta (13) primers were used in the PCR. Here immunoSEQ multiplex PCR was the method, and the copy in TCRdb shows in-frame clones only, minus some. The sample gives approximately 110,000 clones, 60% to 80% of which show up once; less than 5.5% is in the top ten. Findings and caveats of the study: In a later analysis, several top co-occurrence clusters appeared linked to parvovirus B19, influenza, CMV and Epstein-Barr virus. Accurate predictions that matched the HLA-A and HLA-B alleles of most subjects were reportedly made from TCR beta sequences. Later analysis found that TCR beta chains associated with HLA were more clonally expanded than other, equally common chains. An analysis that was carried out later associated some 17,000 TCR beta sequences with HLA alleles at 0.05 false discovery rate.

The sequenced sample consisted of PBMCs. This receptor was identified in a woman in her 30s in good health and CMV-seropositive. The gene calls are TRBV7-6 and TRBJ2-5, with 11 bases that match TRBD2. The CDR3 sequence is CASSLASGGAGETQYF. The CDR3 DNA reads TGTGCCAGCAGCTTAGCTAGCGGGGGGGCCGGTGAGACCCAGTACTTC.